The 20 T cell receptor beta chains in this list originate from one sample, sequenced in a study of control samples from healthy donors and cancer patients. Using immunoSEQ multiplex PCR, the repertoire was profiled, and TCRdb retains in-frame clones only, with some absent. The sample contains about 69,000 clones, about 90% of which appear only once. Source material: PBMCs. The receptor source for this set is a man in his sixties with lung cancer.

The gene calls are TRBV6-5 and TRBJ2-7; D tentatively reads TRBD1 or TRBD2 (6 bases each). Trimming took 2 bases from V and 2 from J, leaving 10 bases between them. This CDR3 has 14 amino acids. Germline V gene sequence: CDR1 MNHEY, CDR2 SVGAGI. This CDR3 reads CASSYDRRAYEQYF. CDR3 nucleotides: TGTGCCAGCAGTTACGACAGGAGGGCCTACGAGCAGTACTTC.

This chain joins TRBV5-5 and TRBJ1-1; possibly TRBD1 for D (6 bases). Germline V gives CDR1 SGHKS, CDR2 YYEKEE (reference sequence). The CDR3 sequence is 14 residues long. V was cut by 4 bases and J by 11 bases, with 21 bases left in between. The CDR3 sequence: CASSNAIRGETAFF. The CDR3 DNA is TGTGCCAGCAGCAATGCGATTAGGGGGGAGACGGCTTTCTTT.

The chain joins TRBV6-5 to TRBJ1-1; no firm D call. This CDR3 has 15 amino acids. In germline, CDR1 is MNHEY, CDR2 SVGAGI. Trimming pared 8 bases from V and 3 bases from J, leaving 19 bases between. The CDR3 DNA follows: TGTGCCAGCGGACGGGAGTCTTCCTTTTACACTGAAGCTTTCTTT. Protein: CASGRESSFYTEAFF.

The chain uses TRBV3-1 (or the pseudogene TRBV3-2) and TRBJ1-3; a weak D match, TRBD1 (5 bases). Germline CDR1 and CDR2: LGHDT and YNNKEL (reference sequence). Between the trimmed V and J ends, which lost 1 base and 2 bases, there was a span of 6 bases. This CDR3 contains 14 residues. The CDR3 protein is CASSQAGAGNTIYF. The CDR3 nucleotides are TGTGCCAGCAGCCAAGCGGGGGCTGGAAACACCATATATTTT.

This sequence joins TRBV29-1 and TRBJ2-2; D call uncertain. CDR3 length: 13 amino acids. V was trimmed by 7 bases and J by 0 bases, leaving 9 bases between them. CDR1 and CDR2 from the germline V gene are SQVTM and ANQGSEA. The CDR3 DNA reads as TGCAGCGCCCGGACGTCGAACACCGGGGAGCTGTTTTTT. Protein sequence: CSARTSNTGELFF.

The rearrangement links TRBV18 to TRBJ2-1, with TRBD2 as a possible D gene (6 bases). The germline V and J ends were trimmed by 1 base and 0 bases, with 13 bases remaining between them. CDR1 and CDR2 from the germline V gene are KGHSH and LQKENI. The CDR3 covers 17 residues. The CDR3 sequence: CASSPLEAGSSYNEQFF. CDR3 nucleotides: TGTGCCAGCTCACCACTGGAGGCGGGGAGCTCCTACAATGAGCAGTTCTTC.

This clone was picked up one time. The chain carries TRBV5-1 and TRBJ2-3, with D perhaps matching TRBD1 (5 bases). Germline lookup yields CDR1 SGHRS and CDR2 YFSETQ. V lost 0 bases, J lost 0 bases, and 5 bases lay in between. CDR3 length: 14 residues. CDR3 amino acids: CASSLGQSTDTQYF. The CDR3 DNA follows: TGCGCCAGCAGCTTGGGACAGAGCACAGATACGCAGTATTTT.

The chain combines TRBV7-2 with TRBJ1-2, with 12 bases matching TRBD1. The CDR3 covers 14 residues. The trim removed 3 bases at V and 8 bases at J, leaving 4 bases unmatched. Germline V gives CDR1 SGHTA, CDR2 FQGNSA. The CDR3 DNA follows: TGTGCCAGCAGCTTCCGGGACAGGGGGCTGGGCTACACCTTC. Amino acids: CASSFRDRGLGYTF. Based on the CDR3 plus reference TRBV7-2 and TRBJ1-2, the full variable domain is GAGVSQSPSNKVTEKGKDVELRCDPISGHTALYWYRQSLGQGLEFLIYFQGNSAPDKSGLPSDRFSAERTGGSVSTLTIQRTQQEDSAVYLCASSFRDRGLGYTFGSGTRLTVV.

The chain has TRBV9 and TRBJ2-1; D is ambiguous. Germline V lookup: CDR1 SGDLS, CDR2 YYNGEE. The CDR3 covers 13 residues. Trimming shortened V by 3 bases and J by 9 bases, and 13 bases separated the two germline ends. The CDR3 is CASSGPLMGEQFF. The CDR3 region has the DNA TGTGCCAGCAGCGGCCCGCTAATGGGTGAGCAGTTCTTC.

This clone was observed a single time. The V gene is TRBV5-6, the J gene TRBJ1-2; D not certain. V gave up 1 base and J gave up 0 bases, with 13 bases separating them. The CDR3 consists of 16 residues. Germline CDR1 is SGHDT and CDR2 is YYEEEE. The CDR3 DNA reads as TGTGCCAGCAGCTTGTCACCCGGGCCTTCTAACTATGGCTACACCTTC. Translated: CASSLSPGPSNYGYTF.

The chain combines TRBV5-1 with TRBJ2-5, with TRBD1 matching 9 bases. The CDR3 sequence is 16 residues long. The V and J ends lost 2 bases and 3 bases, in that order; junction bases with no gene match: 8. Germline V gene lookup returns CDR1 SGHRS and CDR2 YFSETQ. CDR3 residues: CASSFVGQGGKETQYF. The DNA for the CDR3 is TGCGCCAGCAGCTTTGTGGGACAGGGCGGGAAAGAGACCCAGTACTTC. Full variable domain (remainder filled in from reference TRBV5-1 and TRBJ2-5): KAGVTQTPRYLIKTRGQQVTLSCSPISGHRSVSWYQQTPGQGLQFLFEYFSETQRNKGNFPGRFSGRQFSNSRSEMNVSTLELGDSALYLCASSFVGQGGKETQYFGPGTRLLVL.

The rearrangement links TRBV24-1 to TRBJ1-1, with D possibly being TRBD1 (5 bases). The germline gives CDR1 KGHDR, CDR2 SFDVKD. The CDR3 length is 15 residues. Trimming left V 2 bases short and J 3 bases short, with 12 bases between. CDR3 loop: CATSDSRSGDTEAFF. The CDR3 nucleotides read TGTGCCACCAGTGATTCCAGATCGGGGGACACTGAAGCTTTCTTT.

This clone is a singleton in its sample. This sequence joins TRBV30 and TRBJ2-1; no reliable D call. This CDR3 is built from 14 residues. Germline CDR1 and CDR2: GTSNPN and SVGIG (reference sequence). Between the trimmed V and J ends, which lost 0 bases and 0 bases, there was a span of 6 bases. This CDR3 reads CAWSVVGSYNEQFF. The CDR3 region has the DNA TGTGCCTGGAGTGTGGTGGGCTCCTACAATGAGCAGTTCTTC.

This chain uses TRBV19 with TRBJ2-7; D call uncertain. Germline V lookup: CDR1 LNHDA, CDR2 SQIVND (reference sequence). The V gene lost 7 bases and the J gene lost 0 bases, with 13 bases spanning the gap. The CDR3 has 14 residues. The CDR3 DNA follows: TGTGCCAGTACCTACAACAGAAGCTCCTACGAGCAGTACGTC. Translation: CASTYNRSSYEQYV.

The rearrangement uses TRBV27 and TRBJ2-2; D unresolved. The ends were cut back, 2 bases at V and 6 bases at J, with 19 bases in the middle. The CDR3 contains 17 residues. Germline V lookup: CDR1 MNHEY, CDR2 SMNVEV (reference sequence). The CDR3 region is CASSLEQSKLYAGELFF. CDR3 nucleotide sequence: TGTGCCAGCAGTTTAGAACAGTCCAAGTTGTACGCCGGGGAGCTGTTTTTT.

This clone was observed once. V is TRBV19 and J is TRBJ2-2; maybe TRBD1 (7 bases). The CDR3 is 14 amino acids. Germline lookup yields CDR1 LNHDA and CDR2 SQIVND (reference sequence). The germline V and J ends were trimmed by 5 bases and 4 bases, with 11 bases remaining between them. Here the CDR3 DNA reads TGTGCCAGTAGTCGACAGGGACTCACCGGGGAGCTGTTTTTT. Its protein is CASSRQGLTGELFF.

The chain employs TRBV7-9 and TRBJ2-7; 7 positions match TRBD1. Germline-derived CDR1 and CDR2 are SEHNR and FQNEAQ (reference sequence). J lost 5 bases, V lost 4 bases, and 2 bases had no gene match. This CDR3 has 12 amino acids. CDR3 nucleotide sequence: TGTGCCAGCAGCTGGGGACAGAACGAGCAGTACTTC. It yields the protein CASSWGQNEQYF. Based on the CDR3 plus reference TRBV7-9 and TRBJ2-7, the full variable domain is DTGVSQNPRHKITKRGQNVTFRCDPISEHNRLYWYRQTLGQGPEFLTYFQNEAQLEKSRLLSDRFSAERPKGSFSTLEIQRTEQGDSAMYLCASSWGQNEQYFGPGTRLTVT.

This chain joins TRBV9 and TRBJ2-1; the match to TRBD1 covers 8 bases. CDR1 is SGDLS and CDR2 is YYNGEE in the germline V gene. V shed 4 bases and J 3 bases; nucleotides not matched to a gene: 12. CDR3 length equals 17 residues. The CDR3, as DNA: TGTGCCAGCAGCCCCAGAGAGACAGGGGCTCTCTACAATGAGCAGTTCTTC. It codes for CASSPRETGALYNEQFF.

J is TRBJ2-1 and V is TRBV4-1; TRBD2 matches at 12 bases. This CDR3 has 17 amino acids. The trim removed 0 bases at V and 8 bases at J, leaving 8 bases unmatched. The germline V gene has CDR1 MGHRA and CDR2 YSYEKL. Here the CDR3 reads CASSQDGLAGPRDEQFF. The CDR3 DNA reads TGCGCCAGCAGCCAAGATGGACTAGCGGGGCCTCGGGATGAGCAGTTCTTC.

The rearrangement links TRBV18 to TRBJ1-4; D unresolved. V was cut by 3 bases and J by 8 bases, with 4 bases left in between. Germline-derived CDR1 and CDR2 are KGHSH and LQKENI. The CDR3 consists of 11 residues. CDR3: CASSPGEKLFF. The DNA of the CDR3 is TGTGCCAGCTCACCGGGAGAAAAACTGTTTTTT.